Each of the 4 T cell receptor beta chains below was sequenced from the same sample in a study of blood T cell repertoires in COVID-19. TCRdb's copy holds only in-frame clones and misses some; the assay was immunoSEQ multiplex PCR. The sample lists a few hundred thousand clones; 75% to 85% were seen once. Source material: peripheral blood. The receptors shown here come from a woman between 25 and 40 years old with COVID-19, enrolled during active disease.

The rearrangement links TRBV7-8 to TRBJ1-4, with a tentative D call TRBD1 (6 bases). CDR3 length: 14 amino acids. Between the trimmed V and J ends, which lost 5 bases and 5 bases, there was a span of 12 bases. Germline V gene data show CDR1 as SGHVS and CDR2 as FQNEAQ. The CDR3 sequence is CASSPRDTNEKLFF. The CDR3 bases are TGTGCCAGCAGCCCCCGGGACACCAATGAAAAACTGTTTTTT.

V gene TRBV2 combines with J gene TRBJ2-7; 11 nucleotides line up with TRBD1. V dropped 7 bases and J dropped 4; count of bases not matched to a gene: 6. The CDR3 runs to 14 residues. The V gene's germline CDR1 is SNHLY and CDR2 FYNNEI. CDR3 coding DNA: TGTGCCAGCACAGGACAGGGGGCTTCATACGAGCAGTACTTC. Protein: CASTGQGASYEQYF.

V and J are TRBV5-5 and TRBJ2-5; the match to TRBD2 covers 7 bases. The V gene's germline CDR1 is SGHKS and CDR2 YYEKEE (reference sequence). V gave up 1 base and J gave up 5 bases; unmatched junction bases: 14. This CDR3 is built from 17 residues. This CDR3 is CASSLQPMREWWETQYF. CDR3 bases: TGTGCCAGCAGCTTGCAGCCTATGCGGGAGTGGTGGGAGACCCAGTACTTC.

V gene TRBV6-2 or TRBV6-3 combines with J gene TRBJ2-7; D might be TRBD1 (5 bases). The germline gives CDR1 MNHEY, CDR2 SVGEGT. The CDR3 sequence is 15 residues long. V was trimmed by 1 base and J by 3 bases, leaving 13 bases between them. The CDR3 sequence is CASSYLQGTLYEQYF. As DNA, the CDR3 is TGTGCCAGCAGTTACTTGCAGGGAACCCTCTACGAGCAGTACTTC.